This record concerns one T cell receptor beta chain sequence. The antigen remains unidentified. This sample stems from a study of response to subunit inactivated influenza vaccine. Broader study findings: It was the authors' suggestion that each seasonal influenza vaccination recruits few new T cells.

There are 11 residues in the CDR3. Germline CDR1 MDHEN, CDR2 SYDVKM. V was cut by 8 bases and J by 0 bases, with 4 bases left in between. TCRdb fed the RT-PCR reads into MiXCR, producing one record per CDR3 protein. Among 800,000 to 1,000,000 distinct CDR3 sequences listed, about 20% were seen once. The V call is TRBV28, the J call TRBJ2-5; D is undetermined. Sequenced here: PBMCs from blood, sampled roughly 5 days after vaccination. The clonotype was recovered from a man in his fifties or sixties who received an inactivated influenza vaccine. The CDR3 loop reads CASLHQETQYF. The CDR3 DNA reads TGTGCCAGCTTACACCAAGAGACCCAGTACTTC.